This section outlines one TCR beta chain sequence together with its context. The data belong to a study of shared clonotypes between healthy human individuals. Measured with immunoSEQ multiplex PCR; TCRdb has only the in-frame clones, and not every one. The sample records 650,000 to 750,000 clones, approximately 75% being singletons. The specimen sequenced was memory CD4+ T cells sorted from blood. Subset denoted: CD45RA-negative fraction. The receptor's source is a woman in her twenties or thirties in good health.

The DNA of the CDR3 is TGTGCCATCAGTGAGTCCCGACTAGCGGGAGCCACCTACGAGCAGTACTTC. Translating gives CAISESRLAGATYEQYF. The chain recombines TRBV10-3 with TRBJ2-7; TRBD2 agrees at 12 bases. CDR1 is ENHRY and CDR2 is SYGVKD in the germline V gene. There are 17 residues in the CDR3. V lost 0 bases, J lost 2 bases, and 5 bases stayed unmatched.